Listed below are T cell receptor beta chains from one sample, sequenced in a study of cytomegalovirus exposure and HLA in healthy donors. Using immunoSEQ multiplex PCR, the repertoire was profiled, and TCRdb retains in-frame clones only, with some absent. This table has approximately 76,000 clones, around 60% appearing once. The sequencing input was PBMCs. These receptors were taken from a man aged 25 to 40 in good health and CMV-seropositive. Each CDR3 is given without its conserved first and last residue. Only part of the rows carry a size: once, few, many, or a class if the clone is expanded.

v_call	j_call	clone_size	cdr3_aa
TRBV30	TRBJ1-2	few	AWSVGQGSYGYT
TRBV2	TRBJ2-5	-	ASSEMLLAGEETQY
TRBV29-1	TRBJ2-1	-	SVVPGLVKGNEQF
TRBV9	TRBJ2-5	once	ASSVTSGTQETQY
TRBV4-1	TRBJ2-7	-	ASSPRDTSPYEQY
TRBV7-3	TRBJ2-1	once	ASSVAGLPQNEQF
TRBV18	TRBJ2-3	-	ASSPRQGANTDTQY
TRBV6-1	TRBJ2-3	-	ASSEALRTGVVNTQY
TRBV7-2	TRBJ2-1	once	ASSPRGGEQF
TRBV6-5	TRBJ2-7	-	ASSGLGQGAYEQY
TRBV7-9	TRBJ1-1	-	ASSFVGRGGRRTEAF
TRBV19	TRBJ2-7	-	ASSIVGQGTLQQY
TRBV6-1	TRBJ1-2	-	ASSELGTGGAPGYT
TRBV4-3	TRBJ2-4	few	ASSQEEKNIQY
TRBV28	TRBJ1-5	-	AAQAPSDQPQH
TRBV27	TRBJ2-4	-	ASSPNKGGNIQY
TRBV7-2	TRBJ1-6	few	ASSFDRPLVDSPLH
TRBV5-1	TRBJ2-7	-	ASSLIRGTSEQY
TRBV9	TRBJ1-2	-	ASSVGARDGYT
TRBV10-1	-	-	ASSERTSGSSYEQY
TRBV5-1	TRBJ2-7	few	ASSGEQGFEQY
TRBV7-2	TRBJ1-5	-	ASSSRTGRGNQPQH
TRBV15	TRBJ1-2	-	ATSRDSGYERYT
TRBV25-1	TRBJ2-2	-	ACKGQGAAGELF
TRBV2	TRBJ2-7	-	ASRALGAYEQY
TRBV5-1	TRBJ1-3	-	ASSLAFGAGAGNTIY
TRBV5-6	TRBJ1-2	-	ASSLKSGGYYT
TRBV7-2	TRBJ2-7	-	ASSKLSLGWQIVYEQY
TRBV14	TRBJ2-5	-	ASSRGLAGAYRAQETQY
TRBV7-9	TRBJ1-4	-	ASSRDTYEKLF
TRBV4-1	TRBJ2-7	-	ASSRSPGQGAHEQY
TRBV29-1	TRBJ1-2	-	SVDRRDSHGYT
TRBV5-6	-	-	ASSLAGKGDEQY
TRBV25-1	TRBJ1-1	-	ASGESGQADSDAF
TRBV6-1	TRBJ1-5	-	ASTRGEVGQPQH
TRBV19	TRBJ1-2	few	ASSIGDRGRGYT
TRBV27	TRBJ2-2	-	ASSSVSGGRLF
TRBV28	TRBJ2-5	-	ASSLESGIQETQY
TRBV7-2	TRBJ2-7	-	ASSSNWGGEQY
TRBV27	TRBJ1-5	-	ASPRGLNQPQH
TRBV29-1	TRBJ1-2	few	SVGQGADYGYT
TRBV28	TRBJ1-3	-	ASSPPGDVDIRSGNTIY
TRBV5-1	TRBJ1-1	-	ASRKDTTVTEAF
TRBV2	TRBJ1-2	few	ASKQALANYGYT
TRBV4-3	TRBJ1-4	-	ASSQEEGAGYEKLF
TRBV25-1	TRBJ2-3	-	ASSDSTGTGEPDTQY